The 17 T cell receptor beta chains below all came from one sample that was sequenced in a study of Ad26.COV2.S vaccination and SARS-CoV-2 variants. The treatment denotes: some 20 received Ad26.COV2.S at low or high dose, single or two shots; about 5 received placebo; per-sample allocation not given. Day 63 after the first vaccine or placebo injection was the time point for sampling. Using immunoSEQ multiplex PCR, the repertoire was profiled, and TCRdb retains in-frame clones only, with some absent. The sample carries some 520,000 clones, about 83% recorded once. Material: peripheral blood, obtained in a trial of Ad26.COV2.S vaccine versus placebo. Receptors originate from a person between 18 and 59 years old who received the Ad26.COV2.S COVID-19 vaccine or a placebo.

CDR3 nucleotide sequence: TGTGCCAGTAGTACCCTCGGACAGGCTACTGTAGCGGGCTCCTACAATGAGCAGTTCTTC. Its translation is CASSTLGQATVAGSYNEQFF. This rearrangement joins TRBV21-1 to TRBJ2-1. TRBV21-1 is an annotated pseudogene. The CDR3 spans 20 residues.

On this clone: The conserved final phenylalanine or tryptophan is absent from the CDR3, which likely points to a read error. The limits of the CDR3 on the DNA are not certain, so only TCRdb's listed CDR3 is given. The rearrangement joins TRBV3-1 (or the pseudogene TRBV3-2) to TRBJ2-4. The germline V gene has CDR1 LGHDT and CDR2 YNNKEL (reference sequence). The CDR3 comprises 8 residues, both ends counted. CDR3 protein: CASSQEIL.

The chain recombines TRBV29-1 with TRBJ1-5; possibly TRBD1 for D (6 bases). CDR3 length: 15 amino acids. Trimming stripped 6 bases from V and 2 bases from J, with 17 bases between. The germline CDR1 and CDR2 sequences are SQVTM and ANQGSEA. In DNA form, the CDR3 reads TGCAGCGTGAAAGGAGGGGGGGTCGGCAATCAGCCCCAGCATTTT. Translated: CSVKGGGVGNQPQHF.

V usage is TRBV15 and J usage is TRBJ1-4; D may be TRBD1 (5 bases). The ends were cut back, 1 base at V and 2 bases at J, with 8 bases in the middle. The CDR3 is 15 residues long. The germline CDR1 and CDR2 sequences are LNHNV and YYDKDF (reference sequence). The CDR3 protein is CATSRAGTTNEKLFF. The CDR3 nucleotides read TGTGCCACCAGCAGAGCAGGGACGACTAATGAAAAACTGTTTTTT.

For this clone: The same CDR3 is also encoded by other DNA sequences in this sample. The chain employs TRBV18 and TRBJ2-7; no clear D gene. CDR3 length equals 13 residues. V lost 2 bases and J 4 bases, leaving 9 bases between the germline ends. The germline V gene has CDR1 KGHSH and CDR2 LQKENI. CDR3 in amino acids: CASSPGHLYEQYF. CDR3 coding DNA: TGTGCCAGCTCACCAGGGCACCTATACGAGCAGTACTTC.

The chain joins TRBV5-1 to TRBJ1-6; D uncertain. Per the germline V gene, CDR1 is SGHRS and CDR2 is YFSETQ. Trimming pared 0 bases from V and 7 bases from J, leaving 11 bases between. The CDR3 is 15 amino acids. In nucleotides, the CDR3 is TGCGCCAGCAGCTTGGATGGCCAGACCAATTCACCCCTCCACTTT. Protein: CASSLDGQTNSPLHF.

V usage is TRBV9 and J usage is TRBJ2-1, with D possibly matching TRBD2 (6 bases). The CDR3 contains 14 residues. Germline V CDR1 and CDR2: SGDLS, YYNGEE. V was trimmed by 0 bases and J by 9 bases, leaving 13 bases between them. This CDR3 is CASSVVEGGGEQFF. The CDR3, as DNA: TGTGCCAGCAGCGTAGTGGAGGGAGGAGGTGAGCAGTTCTTC. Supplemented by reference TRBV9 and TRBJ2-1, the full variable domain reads DSGVTQTPKHLITATGQRVTLRCSPRSGDLSVYWYQQSLDQGLQFLIQYYNGEERAKGNILERFSAQQFPDLHSELNLSSLELGDSALYFCASSVVEGGGEQFFGPGTRLTVL.

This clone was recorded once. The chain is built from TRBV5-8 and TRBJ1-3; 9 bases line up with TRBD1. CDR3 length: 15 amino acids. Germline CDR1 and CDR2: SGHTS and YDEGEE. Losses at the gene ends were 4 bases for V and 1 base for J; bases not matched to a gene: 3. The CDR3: CASSAGTGSGNTIYF. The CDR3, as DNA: TGTGCCAGCAGCGCGGGGACAGGGTCTGGAAACACCATATATTTT. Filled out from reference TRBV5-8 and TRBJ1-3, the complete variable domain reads EAGVTQSPTHLIKTRGQQATLRCSPISGHTSVYWYQQALGLGLQFLLWYDEGEERNRGNFPPRFSGRQFPNYSSELNVNALELEDSALYLCASSAGTGSGNTIYFGEGSWLTVV.

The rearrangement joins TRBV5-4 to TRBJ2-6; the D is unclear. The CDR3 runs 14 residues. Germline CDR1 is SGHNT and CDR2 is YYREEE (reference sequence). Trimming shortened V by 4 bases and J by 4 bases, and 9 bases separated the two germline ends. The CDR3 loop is CASSPEAGANVLTF. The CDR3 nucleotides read TGTGCCAGCAGCCCTGAAGCCGGGGCCAACGTCCTGACTTTC.

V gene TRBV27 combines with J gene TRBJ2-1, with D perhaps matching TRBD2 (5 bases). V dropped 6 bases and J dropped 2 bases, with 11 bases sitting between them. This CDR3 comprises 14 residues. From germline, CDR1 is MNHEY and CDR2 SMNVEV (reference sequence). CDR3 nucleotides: TGTGCCAGCAGCTTAGTGGGAGCCTACAATGAGCAGTTCTTC. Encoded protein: CASSLVGAYNEQFF.

CDR3 in DNA: TGTGCCAGCAGTTCACTCAGGGATGGTGGGGCCAACGTCCTGACTTTC. It yields the protein CASSSLRDGGANVLTF. The chain is built from TRBV28 and TRBJ2-6; possibly TRBD1 for D (5 bases). There are 16 residues in the CDR3. Per the germline V gene, CDR1 is MDHEN and CDR2 is SYDVKM. V shed 4 bases and J shed 3 bases, with 13 bases lying between them.

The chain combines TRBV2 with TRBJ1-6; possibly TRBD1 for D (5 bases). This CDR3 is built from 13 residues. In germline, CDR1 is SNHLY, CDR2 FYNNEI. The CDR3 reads CARSAGLHSPLHF. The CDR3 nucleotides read TGTGCACGGAGCGCAGGGCTCCATTCACCCCTCCACTTT.

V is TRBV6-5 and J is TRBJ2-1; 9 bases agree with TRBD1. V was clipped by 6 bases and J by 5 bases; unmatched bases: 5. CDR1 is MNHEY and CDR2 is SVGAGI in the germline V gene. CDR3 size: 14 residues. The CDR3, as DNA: TGTGCCAGCAGAAGGACAGGGGAGGACAATGAGCAGTTCTTC. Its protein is CASRRTGEDNEQFF.

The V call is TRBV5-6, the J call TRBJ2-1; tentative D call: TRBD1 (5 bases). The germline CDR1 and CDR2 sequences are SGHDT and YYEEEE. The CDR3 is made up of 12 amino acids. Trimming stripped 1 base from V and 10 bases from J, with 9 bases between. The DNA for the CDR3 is TGTGCCAGCAGCTTGAGTTCAGGGGAGCAGTTCTTC. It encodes CASSLSSGEQFF.

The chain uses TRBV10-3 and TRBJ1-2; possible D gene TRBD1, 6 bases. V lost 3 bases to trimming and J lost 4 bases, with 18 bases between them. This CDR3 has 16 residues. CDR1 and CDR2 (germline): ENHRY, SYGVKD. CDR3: CAISDPPGGGGYGYTF. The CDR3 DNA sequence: TGTGCCATCAGTGATCCTCCCGGAGGGGGAGGCTATGGCTACACCTTC.

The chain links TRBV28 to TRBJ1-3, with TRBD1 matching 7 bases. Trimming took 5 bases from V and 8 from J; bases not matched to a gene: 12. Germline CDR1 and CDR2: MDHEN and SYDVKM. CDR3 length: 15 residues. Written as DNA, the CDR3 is TGTGCCAGCAGTATGAGCACAGGGGATGGGGACACCATATATTTT. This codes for CASSMSTGDGDTIYF.

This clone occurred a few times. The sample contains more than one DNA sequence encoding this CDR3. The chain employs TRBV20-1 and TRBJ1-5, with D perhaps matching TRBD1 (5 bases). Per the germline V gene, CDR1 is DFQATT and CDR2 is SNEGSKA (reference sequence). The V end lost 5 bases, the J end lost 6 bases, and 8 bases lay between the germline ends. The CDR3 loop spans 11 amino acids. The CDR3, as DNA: TGCAGTGCTCGTGGGGGTCAGCCCCAGCATTTT. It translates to CSARGGQPQHF.